This TCR beta chain stems from a study of T cells after yellow fever vaccination. This CDR3 has 18 amino acids. Per germline, CDR1 SEHNR and CDR2 FQNEAQ (reference sequence). V lost 4 bases to trimming and J lost 6 bases, with 26 bases between them. This clonotype was counted between two and nine times. TCRdb independently ran MiXCR on the 5' RACE reads; one entry per CDR3 protein. The table shows just over 250,000 distinct CDR3 sequences, with about 5% occurring only once. The chain is built from TRBV7-9 and TRBJ2-3; TRBD2 is a possible D gene (7 bases). The source material was CD4+ T cells sorted from PBMCs, sampled on the day of the yellow fever booster vaccination. This TCR came from a man between 18 and 29 years old who received the YFV17D yellow fever vaccine. The CDR3 loop reads CASSSPSRFGGRADTQYF. The CDR3, as DNA: TGTGCCAGCAGCTCCCCTTCCAGGTTCGGGGGGCGGGCGGATACGCAGTATTTT.